This TCR beta chain was sequenced for a study of beta chain features in type 1 diabetes (dated by TCRdb to between 2018 and 2020). For context, the study as a whole: Mean age, gender distribution, total cell number and subset yield were not different between patients and healthy donors. A total of 100 million to 110 million sorted cells were examined across all samples, and a strong correlation was observed between cell number per subset and RNA yield. In the study, recently diagnosed type 1 diabetes patients and matched healthy donors were compared on the TCRB repertoires of their sorted circulating CD4+ T cell subsets. Regulatory and stem cell-like memory subsets were isolated from only 8 patients and about 8 healthy donors, whereas naive and central memory subsets came from all 30 or so donors.

Trimmed from V: 2 bases; trimmed from J: 7 bases; junction bases lacking a gene match: 5. Taken from cysteine to phenylalanine, the CDR3 has 14 residues. Of all the DNA, just the CDR3 is kept, 42 bases in frame from base 1. CDR1 and CDR2 (GTSNPN, SVGIG) derive from the germline V gene (reference sequence). The entire amount of isolated RNA was reverse transcribed using the High Capacity cDNA Reverse Transcription Kit, so the sequenced TCRB transcripts were expressed ones. Naive, central memory and regulatory T cell samples underwent deep immunoSEQ sequencing, averaging about 3.5 million total reads per sample. After sorted cells were lysed in RLT buffer, RNA was extracted with DNase-treated RNeasy Micro or Mini kits, with the choice depending on cell number. Each cell subset was processed separately to prevent cross-contamination, with patient and healthy donor samples processed together. The immunoSEQ multiplex PCR was used to amplify TCRB sequences from cDNA, generating 87-bp fragments that spanned the CDR3 region. Sequencing of the amplicons was done on the Illumina HiSeq platform. In the authors' own workflow: PCR bias was computationally corrected using synthetic template baselines, reads within Hamming distance 2 were collapsed, and singletons that could not be merged were discarded. Reads were aligned against IMGT so that V, D and J genes, CDR3 length and insertions or deletions at six rearrangement sites could be assigned. Within each subset, clonotype counts were normalized to sorted cell number, and only after that were true diversity and Gini coefficients computed with the tcR R package. The overlap coefficient, calculated on TCRB nucleotide sequences, was used to measure repertoire sharing. Out-of-frame TCRB sequences from naive cells were analyzed to stand in for the pre-selection repertoire. Held by TCRdb, this immuneACCESS table contains in-frame sequences only and omits some clones. Under half of the omission traces to an unresolved V gene where checked; the cause of the rest is unknown. The DNA was the basis for D and trimming; V, J and clone size are from that table. The sample table records 500,000 to 800,000 clones; approximately 13% of these occur just once. The ten largest clones add up to over 0.1% of the sample.

This clone was observed a few times. Its specific antigen is unknown. Base quality data are lacking; no much larger clone is found one base away. From each donor, a single peripheral blood sample of about 100 mL on average was drawn into heparinised tubes. A BD FACSAria II and a panel including CD45RO, CCR7, CD25, CD127, CD95 and CD27 were used to sort naive, central memory, regulatory and stem cell-like memory CD4+ T cells. All sorted populations exceeded 98% purity. PBMCs were separated immediately by Lymphoprep density gradient centrifugation and were stained directly, without being cultured. So that batch effects would be minimized, each experiment stained and sorted samples in pairs, pairing one healthy donor with one patient. What the authors observed across the whole study: Because cDNA was sequenced instead of genomic DNA, highly expressing activated cells could be over-represented, though the groups showed no difference in activation or CD3 levels. PCR may preferentially amplify shorter templates, but because patient and control samples were amplified and corrected together, any resulting skew would affect both groups equally. Naive, central memory and regulatory TCRB repertoires appeared to be more similar among patients than among healthy donors. Fewer insertions and more nucleotide deletions at VDJ recombination sites were observed in patients with type 1 diabetes, implying thymic rearrangement abnormalities. HLA sub-analyses involved small numbers of individuals, so any influence of HLA type on TCRB rearrangement remained unresolved. In all four CD4+ subsets, TCRB CDR3 length was moderately but significantly shorter in type 1 diabetes patients.

This sequence originates from a man aged 30 to 45 with type 1 diabetes. The sample taken for sequencing was naive CD4+ T cells from blood. Read against the paper, the sample's cell subset or site label means: true naive CD4+ T cells. Rearrangement joined TRBV30 to TRBJ1-4; 9 central nucleotides agree with TRBD1. The DNA sequence follows: TGTGCCTGGAGTAGGGGACAGGGCGGTGAAAAACTGTTTTTT. It translates to CAWSRGQGGEKLFF.